The clone carrying this T cell receptor (beta chain) turned up a few times. Deletions cut 1 base from V and 5 bases from J, with 16 bases between. The germline gives CDR1 SGHRS, CDR2 YFSETQ. The CDR3 length is 15 residues. This entry is derived from a study of cytomegalovirus exposure and HLA in healthy donors. Both 60 Vbeta primers and 13 Jbeta primers went into the PCR. This table comes from immunoSEQ multiplex PCR, and its TCRdb copy is limited to in-frame clones, with some not included. In the table there are 70,000 to 100,000 clones, more than 70% of which are singletons. Sequenced sample: PBMCs. V usage is TRBV5-1 and J usage is TRBJ2-7; a possible D gene is TRBD2 (5 bases). The source of this sequence is a man aged 18 to 29 in good health and CMV-seronegative. The CDR3 sequence: CASSLTPREVHEQYF. The CDR3 DNA follows: TGCGCCAGCAGCTTGACTCCCCGGGAAGTCCACGAGCAGTACTTC.